Listed here is a single T cell receptor beta chain. This clonotype has ten or more counts. Its recognized antigen is unknown. The input lacks base qualities; no much larger clone sits a single base away. This specimen comes from a study of T cells in Graves' hyperthyroidism and ophthalmopathy (dated by TCRdb to about 2019). Study-level background: Peripheral blood was collected at initial diagnosis, before any treatment. TCR V-J signatures able to tell the groups apart were searched for in a discovery cohort of around 95 patients, of whom approximately 40 had Graves' ophthalmopathy and roughly 59 had stable Graves' hyperthyroidism. Thyroid tissue and blood T-cell repertoires from about six Graves' hyperthyroidism patients were also compared in the study. Prospective prediction of ophthalmopathy was tested in an independent validation cohort consisting of some 20 hyperthyroidism patients and approximately 16 patients who later progressed to ophthalmopathy. The 75 to 100 discovery patients were randomly divided into training and test sets at a 7:3 ratio. After sampling, hyperthyroidism patients received methimazole starting at 30 mg daily, and ophthalmopathy patients received high-dose intravenous methylprednisolone. According to the paper, TCR Vbeta CDR3 sequencing was carried out on 135 peripheral blood samples, which came from approximately 41 ophthalmopathy, approximately 72 hyperthyroidism and some 17 progressor patients. Results the study describes overall, beyond this receptor: Sample size was not statistically predetermined, and blinding of investigators to group allocation was not performed. Most expanded thyroid clonotypes (frequency above 0.001) were also detected in blood, suggesting blood repertoires may reflect thyroid immune responses. In validation, the model predicted progression to ophthalmopathy a median of around 6.5 months before onset, with 65% to 71% sensitivity and about 75% specificity. In cross-validation, a model built on a 13 V-J signature told ophthalmopathy apart from stable hyperthyroidism with approximately 90% sensitivity and about 81% specificity, and in testing the same model reached 80%/75%.

Graves' hyperthyroidism was defined as stable when no progression to ophthalmopathy occurred over 18 months of follow-up. Hyperthyroidism patients were newly diagnosed, with disease duration under 2 months, and aged 18 to 65 years. Exclusion was applied to patients with uncontrolled infections, other autoimmune diseases, pregnancy or lactation. Clinical symptoms, serum thyroxine and TRAb, thyroid ultrasound, and orbital computed tomography formed the basis for the diagnoses. PBMCs were separated from roughly 10 ml of fresh peripheral blood using Ficoll-Paque density gradient centrifugation. Total RNA was extracted using Trizol reagent, and RNA quality was assessed on an Agilent 2100 Bioanalyzer. The CDR3 numbers 13 residues from cysteine through phenylalanine. CDR3 DNA is the only sequence kept; it has 39 bases, read in frame from the first base. CDR1 and CDR2 were assigned from the germline V gene as ENHRY and SYGVKD. The germline ends are 11 bases apart after V is trimmed by 4 bases and J by 5 bases.

The TCR beta CDR3 regions were amplified from the RNA transcripts. A first-round RT-PCR of the TCR CDR3 used the HTBI primer set with the Qiagen OneStep RT-PCR kit. A second multiplex PCR round built the libraries, followed by size selection and purification. Sequencing of the libraries was done on an Illumina HiSeq2000 using paired-end 100 bp reads. Per the original workflow: Raw data were processed with SOAPnuke, discarding reads with adapters, uncalled bases, mean Phred below 15, or no exact constant-primer or identifier match. COPE v1.2.5 was used to merge the high-quality paired reads, and each unique nucleotide sequence was defined as a clonotype. Clonotypes were aligned to IMGT TRBV, TRBD and TRBJ reference segments using MiTCR v1.1. The analysis included only V-J combinations with a frequency above 0.0001, which together covered approximately 99% of the repertoires. A TCS score was defined as the ratio between F50 (clonal expansion) and ExV (chaos), using BLOSUM62-based TCRdist between CDR3 peptides within each V-J. Welch's t-statistics and random forest reduced some 510 V-J features to roughly 13, which were used in a naive Bayes classifier (R e1071). TCRdb trimmed public reads at Q25 via fastp, called clones via MiXCR and kept in-frame beta chains. Under each unique CDR3 protein, matching rows form one entry showing the most common genes and DNA. For this entry, the V and J calls and clone size follow TCRdb and not the study's own pipeline. This sample lists a few hundred thousand distinct CDR3 sequences; approximately 15% were detected once. The top ten constitute approximately 29% of the sample.

The V gene is TRBV10-3 and the J gene is TRBJ2-5; matching of 6 bases hints at TRBD2 as the D gene. The source is a woman aged 25-40 years with Graves' hyperthyroidism. The sequencing sample was made of blood. The DNA sequence reads TGTGCCATCAGTGCCGGGAGTGCGGAGACCCAGTACTTC. Protein translation: CAISAGSAETQYF.